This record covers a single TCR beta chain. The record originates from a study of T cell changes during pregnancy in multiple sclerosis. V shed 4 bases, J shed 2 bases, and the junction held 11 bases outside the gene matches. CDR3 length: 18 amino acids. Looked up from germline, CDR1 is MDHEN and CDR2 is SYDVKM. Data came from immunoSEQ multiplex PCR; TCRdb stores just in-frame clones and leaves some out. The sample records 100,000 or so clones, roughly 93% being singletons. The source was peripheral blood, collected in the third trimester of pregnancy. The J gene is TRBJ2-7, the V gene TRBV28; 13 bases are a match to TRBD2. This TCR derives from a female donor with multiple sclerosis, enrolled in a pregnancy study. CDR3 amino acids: CASSSGTSGEKLTYEQYF. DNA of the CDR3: TGTGCCAGCAGTTCCGGGACTAGCGGGGAGAAGCTTACCTACGAGCAGTACTTC.